The T cell receptor (beta chain) under discussion was sequenced for a study of OX40 agonist ivuxolimab in advanced cancers. Study at large: Patients in the trial were receiving intravenous ivuxolimab every 2 weeks, at doses of 0.01 to 10 mg/kg. Having had anti-PD-1, anti-PD-L1 or anti-CTLA-4 therapy before was allowed, and roughly 40% had some. With a range of 23 to 79, age averaged approximately 64 years, and 70% to 85% were male.

The repertoire was sequenced with immunoSEQ multiplex PCR; TCRdb's copy has only in-frame clones and lacks some. The sample yields approximately 21,000 clones, 65% to 90% seen once. The CDR3 contains 15 residues. V lost 5 bases, J lost 2 bases, and 8 bases stayed unmatched. Germline CDR1 MNHEY, CDR2 SMNVEV (reference sequence). The rearrangement links TRBV27 to TRBJ2-7; TRBD1 aligns across 8 bases. The sample in question was CD4+ or CD8+ T cells sorted from blood, obtained in a trial of the OX40 agonist ivuxolimab. The clonotype was recovered from an adult with an advanced solid tumor such as melanoma, head and neck, liver or kidney cancer. This CDR3 reads CASSAAGTGTYEQYF. CDR3 DNA: TGTGCCAGCAGTGCCGCCGGGACAGGAACCTACGAGCAGTACTTC.